This T cell receptor (beta chain) was sequenced for a study of cytomegalovirus exposure and HLA in healthy donors. Study-level findings and limits: According to a subsequent analysis, TCR clusters from the first cohort were inclined to appear together in the 120 validation repertoires. Reports credit the classifier with highly specific, highly sensitive diagnosis of cytomegalovirus status. Investigators reported some 150 TCR beta chains as tied to cytomegalovirus. Most sequenced TCRs were rare (though some public TCRs occurred in many donors).

Worth noting for this clone: The antigen remains unidentified.

Germline values: CDR1 SGHNT, CDR2 YYREEE (reference sequence). V was trimmed by 3 bases and J by 2 bases, leaving 11 bases between them. This CDR3 comprises 14 residues. Clones were read by immunoSEQ multiplex PCR, and TCRdb kept only the in-frame ones, dropping some. This table has approximately 56,000 clones, around nine tenths appearing once. The receptor was derived from a man between 18 and 29 years old in good health and CMV-seronegative. The chain has TRBV5-4 and TRBJ2-5; D uncertain. The sequenced sample consisted of PBMCs. CDR3 sequence reads: CASSSGPAQETQYF. CDR3 coding DNA: TGTGCCAGCAGCTCTGGTCCAGCGCAAGAGACCCAGTACTTC.